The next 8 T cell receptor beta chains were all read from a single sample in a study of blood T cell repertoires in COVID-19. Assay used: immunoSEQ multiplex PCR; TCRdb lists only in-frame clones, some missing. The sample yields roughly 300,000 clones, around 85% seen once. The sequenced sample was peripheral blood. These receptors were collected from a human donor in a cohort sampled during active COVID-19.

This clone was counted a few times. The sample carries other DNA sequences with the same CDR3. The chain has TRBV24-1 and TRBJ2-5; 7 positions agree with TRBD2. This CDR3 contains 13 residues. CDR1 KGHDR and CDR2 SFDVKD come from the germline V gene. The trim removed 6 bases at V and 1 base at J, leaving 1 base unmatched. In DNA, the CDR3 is TGTGCCACCAGTACGGGGGGCCAAGAGACCCAGTACTTC. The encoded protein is CATSTGGQETQYF.

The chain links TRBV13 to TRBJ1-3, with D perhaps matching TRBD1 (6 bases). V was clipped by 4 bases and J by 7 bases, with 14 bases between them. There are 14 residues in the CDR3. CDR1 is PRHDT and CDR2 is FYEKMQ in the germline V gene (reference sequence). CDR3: CASSSDRIWNTIYF. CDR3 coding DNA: TGTGCCAGCAGCTCCGACAGGATATGGAACACCATATATTTT.

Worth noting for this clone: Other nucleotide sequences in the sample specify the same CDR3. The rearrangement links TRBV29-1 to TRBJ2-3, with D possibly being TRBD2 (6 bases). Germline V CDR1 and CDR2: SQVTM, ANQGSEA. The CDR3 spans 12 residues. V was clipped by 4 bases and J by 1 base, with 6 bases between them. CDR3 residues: CSVGGGTDTQYF. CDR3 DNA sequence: TGCAGCGTTGGGGGGGGCACAGATACGCAGTATTTT.

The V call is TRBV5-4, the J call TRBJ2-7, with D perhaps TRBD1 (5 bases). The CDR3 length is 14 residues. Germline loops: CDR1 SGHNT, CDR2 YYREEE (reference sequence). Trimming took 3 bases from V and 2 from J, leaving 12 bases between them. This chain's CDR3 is CASSSTSGTYEQYF. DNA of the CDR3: TGTGCCAGCAGCTCTACTTCAGGGACCTACGAGCAGTACTTC.

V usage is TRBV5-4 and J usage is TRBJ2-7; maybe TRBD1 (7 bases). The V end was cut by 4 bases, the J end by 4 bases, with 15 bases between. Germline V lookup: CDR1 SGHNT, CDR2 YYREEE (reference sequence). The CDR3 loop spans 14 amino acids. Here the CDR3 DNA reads TGTGCCAGCAGCAACAGGGGTGGAGGGTACGAGCAGTACTTC. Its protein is CASSNRGGGYEQYF.

CDR3 amino acids: CASSPGTGILQETQYF. In DNA form, the CDR3 reads TGTGCCAGCAGTCCCGGGACAGGGATCCTCCAAGAGACCCAGTACTTC. The chain joins TRBV7-6 to TRBJ2-5; 9 bases are a match to TRBD1. Trimming removed 6 bases from V and 1 base from J; junction bases left unmatched: 9. The CDR3 consists of 16 residues. The V gene's germline CDR1 is SGHVS and CDR2 FNYEAQ.

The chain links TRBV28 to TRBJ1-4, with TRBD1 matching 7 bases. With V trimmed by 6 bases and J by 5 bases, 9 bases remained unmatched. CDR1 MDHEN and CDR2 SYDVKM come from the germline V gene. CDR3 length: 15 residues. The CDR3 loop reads CASRERGRGNEKLFF. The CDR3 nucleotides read TGTGCCAGCAGGGAAAGGGGGCGCGGGAATGAAAAACTGTTTTTT. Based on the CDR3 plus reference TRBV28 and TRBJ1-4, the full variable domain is DVKVTQSSRYLVKRTGEKVFLECVQDMDHENMFWYRQDPGLGLRLIYFSYDVKMKEKGDIPEGYSVSREKKERFSLILESASTNQTSMYLCASRERGRGNEKLFFGSGTQLSVL.

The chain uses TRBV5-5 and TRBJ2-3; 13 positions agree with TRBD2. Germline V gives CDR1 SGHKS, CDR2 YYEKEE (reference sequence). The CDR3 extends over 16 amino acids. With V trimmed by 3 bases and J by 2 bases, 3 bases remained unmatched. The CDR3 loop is CASSWGLAGNTDTQYF. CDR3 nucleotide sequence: TGTGCCAGCAGCTGGGGACTAGCGGGGAACACAGATACGCAGTATTTT. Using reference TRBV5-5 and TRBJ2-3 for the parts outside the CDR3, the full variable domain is DAGVTQSPTHLIKTRGQQVTLRCSPISGHKSVSWYQQVLGQGPQFIFQYYEKEERGRGNFPDRFSARQFPNYSSELNVNALLLGDSALYLCASSWGLAGNTDTQYFGPGTRLTVL.